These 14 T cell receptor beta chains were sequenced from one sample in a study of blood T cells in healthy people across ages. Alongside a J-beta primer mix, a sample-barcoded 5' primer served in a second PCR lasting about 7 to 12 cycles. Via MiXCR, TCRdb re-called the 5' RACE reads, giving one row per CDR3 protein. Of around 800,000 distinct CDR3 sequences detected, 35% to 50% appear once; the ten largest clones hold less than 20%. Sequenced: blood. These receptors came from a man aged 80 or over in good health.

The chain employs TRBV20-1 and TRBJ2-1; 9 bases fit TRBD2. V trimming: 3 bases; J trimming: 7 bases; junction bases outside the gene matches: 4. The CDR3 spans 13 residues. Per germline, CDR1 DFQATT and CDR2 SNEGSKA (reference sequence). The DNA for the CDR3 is TGCAGTGCTAGTGGACTAGCGAGGAATGAGCAGTTCTTC. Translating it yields CSASGLARNEQFF.

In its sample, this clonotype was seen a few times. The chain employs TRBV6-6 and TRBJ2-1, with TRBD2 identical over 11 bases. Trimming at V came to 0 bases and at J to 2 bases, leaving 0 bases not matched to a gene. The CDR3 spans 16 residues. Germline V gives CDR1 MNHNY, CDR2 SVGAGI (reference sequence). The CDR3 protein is CASSYSTSGTYNEQFF. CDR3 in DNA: TGTGCCAGCAGTTACTCGACTAGCGGGACCTACAATGAGCAGTTCTTC.

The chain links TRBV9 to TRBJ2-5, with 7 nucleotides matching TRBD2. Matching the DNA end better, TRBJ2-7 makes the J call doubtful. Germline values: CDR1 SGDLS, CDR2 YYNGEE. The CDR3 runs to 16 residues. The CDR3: CASSVDPGLTLGEQYF. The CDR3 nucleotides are TGTGCCAGCAGCGTAGACCCGGGACTAACCCTAGGCGAGCAGTACTTC.

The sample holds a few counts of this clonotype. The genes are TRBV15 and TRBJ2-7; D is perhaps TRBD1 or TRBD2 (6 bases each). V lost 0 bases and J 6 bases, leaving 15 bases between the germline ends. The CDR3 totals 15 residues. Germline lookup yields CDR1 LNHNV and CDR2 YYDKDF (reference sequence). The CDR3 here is CATSRDLVQGGEQYF. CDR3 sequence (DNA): TGTGCCACCAGCAGAGATTTAGTACAGGGAGGCGAGCAGTACTTC.

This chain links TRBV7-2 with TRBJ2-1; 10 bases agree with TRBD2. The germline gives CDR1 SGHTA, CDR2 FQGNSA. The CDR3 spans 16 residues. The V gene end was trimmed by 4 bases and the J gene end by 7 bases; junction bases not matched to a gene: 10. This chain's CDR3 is CASSSLSGRAVNEQFF. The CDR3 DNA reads TGTGCCAGCAGCTCCCTAAGCGGGAGGGCCGTAAATGAGCAGTTCTTC.

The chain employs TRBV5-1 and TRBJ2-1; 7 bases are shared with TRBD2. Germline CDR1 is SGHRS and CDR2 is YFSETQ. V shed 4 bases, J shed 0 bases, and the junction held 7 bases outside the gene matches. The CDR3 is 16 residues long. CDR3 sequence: CASSGEGPSSYNEQFF. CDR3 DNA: TGCGCCAGCAGCGGGGAGGGGCCCAGCTCCTACAATGAGCAGTTCTTC.

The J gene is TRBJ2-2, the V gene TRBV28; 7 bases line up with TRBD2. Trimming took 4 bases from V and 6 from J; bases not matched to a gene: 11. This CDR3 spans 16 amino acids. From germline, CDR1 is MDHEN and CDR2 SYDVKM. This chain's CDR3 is CASSSSDGAGAGELFF. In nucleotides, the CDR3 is TGTGCCAGCAGTTCGTCTGATGGGGCGGGGGCCGGGGAGCTGTTTTTT.

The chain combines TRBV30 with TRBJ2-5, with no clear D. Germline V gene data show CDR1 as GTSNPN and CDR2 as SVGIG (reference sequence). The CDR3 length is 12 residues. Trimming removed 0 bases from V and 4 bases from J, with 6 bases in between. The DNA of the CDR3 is TGTGCCTGGAGTGTTTCTGGAGAGACCCAGTACTTC. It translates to CAWSVSGETQYF.

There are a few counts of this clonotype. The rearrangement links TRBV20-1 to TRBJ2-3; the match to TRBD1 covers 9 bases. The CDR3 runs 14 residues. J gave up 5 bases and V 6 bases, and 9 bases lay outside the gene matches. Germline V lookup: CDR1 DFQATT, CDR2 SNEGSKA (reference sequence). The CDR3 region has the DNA TGCAGTGCCAGGGACAGGGTTAAGATAGATACGCAGTATTTT. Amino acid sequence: CSARDRVKIDTQYF.

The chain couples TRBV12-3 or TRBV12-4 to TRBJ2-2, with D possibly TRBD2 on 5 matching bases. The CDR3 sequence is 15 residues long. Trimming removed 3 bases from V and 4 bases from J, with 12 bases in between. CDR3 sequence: CASSLWESSTGELFF. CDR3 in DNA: TGTGCCAGCAGTTTGTGGGAGTCGAGCACCGGGGAGCTGTTTTTT.

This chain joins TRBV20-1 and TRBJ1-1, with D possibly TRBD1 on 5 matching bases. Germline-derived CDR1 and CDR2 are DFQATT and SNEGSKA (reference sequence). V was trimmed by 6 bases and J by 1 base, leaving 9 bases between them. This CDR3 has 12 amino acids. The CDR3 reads CSAHRGNTEAFF. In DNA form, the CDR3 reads TGCAGTGCCCATAGGGGGAACACTGAAGCTTTCTTT.

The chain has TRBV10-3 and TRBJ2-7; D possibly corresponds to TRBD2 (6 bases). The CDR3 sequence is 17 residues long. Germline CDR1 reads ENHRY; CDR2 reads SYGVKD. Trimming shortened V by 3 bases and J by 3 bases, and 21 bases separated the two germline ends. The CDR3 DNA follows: TGTGCCATCAGTGACGCCGCGGGGTTCCCTACTTACTACGAGCAGTACTTC. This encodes CAISDAAGFPTYYEQYF.

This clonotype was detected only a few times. This chain's CDR3 is CASSLRTGPYNEQFF. The CDR3, as DNA: TGTGCCAGCAGTCTCCGGACAGGTCCCTACAATGAGCAGTTCTTC. The gene calls are TRBV12-3 or TRBV12-4 and TRBJ2-1; 7 positions match TRBD1. J lost 2 bases, V lost 5 bases, and 6 bases had no gene match. The CDR3 runs 15 residues.

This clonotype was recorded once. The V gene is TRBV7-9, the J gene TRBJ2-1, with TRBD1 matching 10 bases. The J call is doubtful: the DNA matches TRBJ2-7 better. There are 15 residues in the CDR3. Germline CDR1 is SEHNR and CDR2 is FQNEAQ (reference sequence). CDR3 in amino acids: CASSIRQGAYNEQYF. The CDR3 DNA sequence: TGTGCCAGCAGCATCAGACAGGGGGCTTACAATGAGCAGTACTTC.